The sequence of this T cell receptor beta chain was determined in a study of T cells in Graves' hyperthyroidism and ophthalmopathy. At least ten counts were recorded for this clonotype. Researchers amplified the TCR beta CDR3 regions from RNA transcripts. An initial round of RT-PCR targeting the TCR CDR3 relied on the HTBI primer set. TCRdb used MiXCR to reprocess the multiplex PCR reads, holding one entry per CDR3 protein. The repertoire holds roughly 500,000 distinct CDR3 sequences, with approximately 23% as singletons. The length of the CDR3 is 14 residues. Trimming shortened V by 0 bases and J by 3 bases, and 9 bases separated the two germline ends. CDR1 and CDR2 (germline): DFQATT, SNEGSKA (reference sequence).

This receptor was obtained from a woman in her 70s with Graves' ophthalmopathy. The chain recombines TRBV20-1 with TRBJ1-5; TRBD1 might be the D (5 bases). Sequenced input: blood. Here the CDR3 reads CSAREPGPNQPQHF. The CDR3 DNA sequence: TGCAGTGCTAGAGAACCGGGGCCCAATCAGCCCCAGCATTTT.